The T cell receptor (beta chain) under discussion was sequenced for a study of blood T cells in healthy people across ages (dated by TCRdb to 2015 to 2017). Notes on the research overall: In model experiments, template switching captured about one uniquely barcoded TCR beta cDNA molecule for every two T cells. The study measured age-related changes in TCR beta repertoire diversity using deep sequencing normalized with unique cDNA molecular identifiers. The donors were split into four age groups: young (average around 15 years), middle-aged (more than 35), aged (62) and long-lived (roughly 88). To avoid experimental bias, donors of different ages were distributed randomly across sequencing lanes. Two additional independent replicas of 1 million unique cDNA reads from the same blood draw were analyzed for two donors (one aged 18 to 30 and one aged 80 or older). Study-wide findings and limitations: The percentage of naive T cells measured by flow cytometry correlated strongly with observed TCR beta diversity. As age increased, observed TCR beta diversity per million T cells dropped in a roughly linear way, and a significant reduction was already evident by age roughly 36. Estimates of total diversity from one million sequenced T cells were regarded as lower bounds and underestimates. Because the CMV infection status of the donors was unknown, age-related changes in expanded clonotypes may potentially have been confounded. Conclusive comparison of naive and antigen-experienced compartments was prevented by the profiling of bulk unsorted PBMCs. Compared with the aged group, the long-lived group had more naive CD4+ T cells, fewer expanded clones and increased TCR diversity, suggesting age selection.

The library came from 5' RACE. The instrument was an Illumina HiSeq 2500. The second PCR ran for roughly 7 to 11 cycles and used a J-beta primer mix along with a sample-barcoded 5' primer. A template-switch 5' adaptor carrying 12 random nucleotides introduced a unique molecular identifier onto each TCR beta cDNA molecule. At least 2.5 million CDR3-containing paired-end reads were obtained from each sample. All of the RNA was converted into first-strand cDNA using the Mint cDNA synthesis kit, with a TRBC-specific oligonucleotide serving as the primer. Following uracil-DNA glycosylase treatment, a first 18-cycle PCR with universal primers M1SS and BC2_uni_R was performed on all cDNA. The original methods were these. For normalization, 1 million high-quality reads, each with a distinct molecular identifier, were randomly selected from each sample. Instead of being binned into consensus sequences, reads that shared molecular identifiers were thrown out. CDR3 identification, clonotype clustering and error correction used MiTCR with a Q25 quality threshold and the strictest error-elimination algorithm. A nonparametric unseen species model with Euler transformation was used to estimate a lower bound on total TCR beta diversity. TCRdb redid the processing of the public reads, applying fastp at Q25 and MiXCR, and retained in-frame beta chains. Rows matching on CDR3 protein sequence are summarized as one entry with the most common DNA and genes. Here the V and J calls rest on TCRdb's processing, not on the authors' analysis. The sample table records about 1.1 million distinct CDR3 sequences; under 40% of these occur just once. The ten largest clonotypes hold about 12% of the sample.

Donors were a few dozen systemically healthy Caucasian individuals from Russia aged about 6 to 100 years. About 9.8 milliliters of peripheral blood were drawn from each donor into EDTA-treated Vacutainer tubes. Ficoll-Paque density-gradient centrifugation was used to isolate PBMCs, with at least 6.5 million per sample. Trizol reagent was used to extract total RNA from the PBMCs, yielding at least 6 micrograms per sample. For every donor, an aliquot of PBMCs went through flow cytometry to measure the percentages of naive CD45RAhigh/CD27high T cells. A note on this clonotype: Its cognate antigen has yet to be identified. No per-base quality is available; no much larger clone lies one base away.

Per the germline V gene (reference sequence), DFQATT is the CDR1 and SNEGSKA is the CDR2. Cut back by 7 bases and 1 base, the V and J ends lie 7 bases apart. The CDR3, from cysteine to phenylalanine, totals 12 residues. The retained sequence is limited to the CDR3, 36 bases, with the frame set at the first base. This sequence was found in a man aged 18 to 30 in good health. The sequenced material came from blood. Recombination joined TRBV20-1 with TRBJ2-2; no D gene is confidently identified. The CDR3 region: CSGLLNTGELFF. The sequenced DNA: TGCAGTGGACTCCTGAACACCGGGGAGCTGTTTTTT.